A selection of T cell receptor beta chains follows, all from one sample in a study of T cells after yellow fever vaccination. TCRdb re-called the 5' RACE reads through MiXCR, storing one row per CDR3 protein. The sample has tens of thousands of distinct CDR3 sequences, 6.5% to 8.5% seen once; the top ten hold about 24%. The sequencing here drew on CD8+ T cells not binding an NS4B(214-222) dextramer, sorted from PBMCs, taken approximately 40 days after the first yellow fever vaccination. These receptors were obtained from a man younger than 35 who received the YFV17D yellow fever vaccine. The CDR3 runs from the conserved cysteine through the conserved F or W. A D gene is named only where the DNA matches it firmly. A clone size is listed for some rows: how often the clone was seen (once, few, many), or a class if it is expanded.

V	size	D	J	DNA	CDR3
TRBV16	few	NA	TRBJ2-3	TGTGCCAGCAGCCAATCCACGACAGAGCTAAGCACAGATACGCAGTATTTT	CASSQSTTELSTDTQYF
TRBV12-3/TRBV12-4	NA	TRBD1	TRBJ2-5	TGTGCCAGCAGCGAAATGACAGGGTTCGCAGAGACCCAGTACTTC	CASSEMTGFAETQYF
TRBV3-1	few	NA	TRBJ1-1	TGTGCCAGCAGCCAGTTCTTTGGAGGGTGGGTGAACAAGGACACTGAAGCTTTCTTT	CASSQFFGGWVNKDTEAFF
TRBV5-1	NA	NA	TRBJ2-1	TGCGCCAGCAGCCACCGGGAAATAGGGGTTGTTGAGCAGTTCTTC	CASSHREIGVVEQFF
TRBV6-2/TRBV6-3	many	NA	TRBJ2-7	TGTGCCAGCAGTTCCCGGACGGACTCCTACGAGCAGTACTTC	CASSSRTDSYEQYF
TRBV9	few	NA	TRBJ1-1	TGTGCCAGCAGCTCAGGAGTGGGGTATCGTCACGGCGAAGCTTTCTTT	CASSSGVGYRHGEAFF
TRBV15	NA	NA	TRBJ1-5	TGTGCCACCAGCAGAGAACTACGGGGTGATCAGCCCCAGCATTTT	CATSRELRGDQPQHF
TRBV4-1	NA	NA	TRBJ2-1	TGCGCCAGCAGGACCGTGACAGGTACCTCCTACAATGAGCAGTTCTTC	CASRTVTGTSYNEQFF
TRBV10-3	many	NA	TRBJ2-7	TGTGCCATCAGTGCAAGGGTGGCCGTGGGGGAGCAGTACTTC	CAISARVAVGEQYF
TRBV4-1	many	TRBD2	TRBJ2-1	TGCGCCAGCCGTACTAGCGGGGGCAATGAGCAGTTCTTC	CASRTSGGNEQFF
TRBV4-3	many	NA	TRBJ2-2	TGCGCCAGCAGCCAAGATCCAGGAGACACCGGGGAGCTGTTTTTT	CASSQDPGDTGELFF
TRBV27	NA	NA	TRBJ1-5	TGTGCCAGCAGCCCTCTCGCGGGCAGCAATCAGCCCCAGCATTTT	CASSPLAGSNQPQHF
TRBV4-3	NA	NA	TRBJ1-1	TGCGCCAGCAGCCAAGATGTCGGGACGGTGAACACTGAAGCTTTCTTT	CASSQDVGTVNTEAFF
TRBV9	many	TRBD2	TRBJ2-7	TGTGCCAGCAGCGCCGGACTAGCGGGGGCCCTAACCTACGAGCAGTACTTC	CASSAGLAGALTYEQYF
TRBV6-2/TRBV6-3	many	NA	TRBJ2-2	TGTGCCAGCAGTAGGGTGGAAACCGGGGAGCTGTTTTTT	CASSRVETGELFF
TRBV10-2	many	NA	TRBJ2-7	TGCGCCAGCAGTGAGTCGGGTCAGGGGTCCTACGAGCAGTACTTC	CASSESGQGSYEQYF
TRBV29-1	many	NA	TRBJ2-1	TGCAGCGGGGACTGGGGGGATGAGCAGTTCTTC	CSGDWGDEQFF
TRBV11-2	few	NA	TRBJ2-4	TGTGCCAGCAGCTTATATAGGGGAAACATTCAGTACTTC	CASSLYRGNIQYF
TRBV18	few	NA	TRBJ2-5	TGTGCCAGCTCAACTTTTCAGGGGGAGGTGGATTCTGAGACCCAGTACTTC	CASSTFQGEVDSETQYF
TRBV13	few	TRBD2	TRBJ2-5	TGTGCCAGCAGCTTAGGCATCCTAGCGGAAACTCAAGAGACCCAGTACTTC	CASSLGILAETQETQYF
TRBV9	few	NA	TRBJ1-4	TGTGCCAGCAGCGTTGGAGGGTGGAATGAAAAACTGTTTTTT	CASSVGGWNEKLFF
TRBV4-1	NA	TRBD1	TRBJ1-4	TGCGCCAGCAGCCAAGCCACAGGGGGGGAAAAACTGTTTTTT	CASSQATGGEKLFF
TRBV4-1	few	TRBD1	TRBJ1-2	TGCGCCAGCAGCCAGGGGGGACAGGGGATCTATGGCTACACCTTC	CASSQGGQGIYGYTF
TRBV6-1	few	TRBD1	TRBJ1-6	TGTGCCAGCAGCCACCAGGGACAGTATAATTCACCCCTCCACTTT	CASSHQGQYNSPLHF
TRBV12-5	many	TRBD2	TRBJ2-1	TGTGCTAGTGGTTCCGGACTAGCCTTGGGTGAGCAGTTCTTC	CASGSGLALGEQFF
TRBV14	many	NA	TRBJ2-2	TGTGCCAGCAGCCTCAGTTGGGCGGCCGGGGAGCTGTTTTTT	CASSLSWAAGELFF
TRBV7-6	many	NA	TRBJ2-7	TGTGCCAGCAGCTTTTCGCAGGGTAACGAGCAGTACTTC	CASSFSQGNEQYF
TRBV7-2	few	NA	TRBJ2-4	TGTGCCAGCAGCGTCCCGGGCCCCTCCAAAAACATTCAGTACTTC	CASSVPGPSKNIQYF
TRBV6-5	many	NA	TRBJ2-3	TGTGCCAGCAGTTACGATCCCAGAGATACGCAGTATTTT	CASSYDPRDTQYF
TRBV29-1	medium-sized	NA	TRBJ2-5	TGCAGCGTTGGGAGGAGCCAAGAGACCCAGTACTTC	CSVGRSQETQYF
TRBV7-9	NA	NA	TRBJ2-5	TGTGCCAGCAGCTTTAAGGCTCTGGAGACCCAGTACTTC	CASSFKALETQYF
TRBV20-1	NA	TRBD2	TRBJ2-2	TGCAGTGCTAGGAGTATTGGACTAGCGCACGGGGAGCTGTTTTTT	CSARSIGLAHGELFF
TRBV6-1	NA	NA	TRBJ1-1	TGTGCCACCGTCGAAGCTTTCTTT	CATVEAFF
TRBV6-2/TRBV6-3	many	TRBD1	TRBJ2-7	TGTGCCAGCAGTTACGATATGGGACAGGGGGCCCACGAGCAGTACTTC	CASSYDMGQGAHEQYF
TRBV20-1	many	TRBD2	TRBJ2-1	TGCAGTGCTAGAGAGCCTAGCGGGGGCCGACAGAGCTCCTACAATGAGCAGTTCTTC	CSAREPSGGRQSSYNEQFF
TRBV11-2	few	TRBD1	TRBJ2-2	TGTGCCACCTGGACAGGGAACATCGGGGAGCTGTTTTTT	CATWTGNIGELFF
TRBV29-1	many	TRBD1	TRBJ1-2	TGCAGCGCCAGGACAGGGCTGAGCTATGGCTACACCTTC	CSARTGLSYGYTF
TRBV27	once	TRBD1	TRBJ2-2	TGTGCCAGCGGTTTGACAGGGCGAAGGGACACCGGGGAGCTGTTTTTT	CASGLTGRRDTGELFF
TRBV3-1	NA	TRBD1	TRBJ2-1	TGTGCCAGCAGCCCGACAGGGGAGAGCCACAATGAGCAGTTCTTC	CASSPTGESHNEQFF
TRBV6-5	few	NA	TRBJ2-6	TGTGCCAGCAGTTACTCGATGCCCCCCGACTCTGGGGCCAACGTCCTGACTTTC	CASSYSMPPDSGANVLTF
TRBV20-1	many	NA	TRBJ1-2	TGCAGTGCTAGATCAACAGCATCCTATGGCTACACCTTC	CSARSTASYGYTF
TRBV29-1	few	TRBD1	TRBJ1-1	TGCAGCGTTGGGCAGGGGGGAACTGAAGCTTTCTTT	CSVGQGGTEAFF
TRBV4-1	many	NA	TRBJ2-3	TGCGCCAGCAGCCACCAACAGGGCAGGGAGGAGTATTTT	CASSHQQGREEYF